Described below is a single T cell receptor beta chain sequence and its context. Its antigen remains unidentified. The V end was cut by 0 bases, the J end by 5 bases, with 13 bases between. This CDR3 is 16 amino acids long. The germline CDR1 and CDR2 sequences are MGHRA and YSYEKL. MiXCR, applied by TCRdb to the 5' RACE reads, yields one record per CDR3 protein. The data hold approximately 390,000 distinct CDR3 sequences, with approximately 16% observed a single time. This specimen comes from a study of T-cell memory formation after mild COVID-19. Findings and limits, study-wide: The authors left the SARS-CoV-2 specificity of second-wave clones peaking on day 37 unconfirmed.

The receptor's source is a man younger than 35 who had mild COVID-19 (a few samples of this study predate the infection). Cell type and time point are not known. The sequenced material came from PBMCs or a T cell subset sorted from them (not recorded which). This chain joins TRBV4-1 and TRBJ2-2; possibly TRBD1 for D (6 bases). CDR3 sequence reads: CASSQEEQGLTGELFF. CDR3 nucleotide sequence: TGCGCCAGCAGCCAAGAAGAACAGGGTTTAACCGGGGAGCTGTTTTTT.